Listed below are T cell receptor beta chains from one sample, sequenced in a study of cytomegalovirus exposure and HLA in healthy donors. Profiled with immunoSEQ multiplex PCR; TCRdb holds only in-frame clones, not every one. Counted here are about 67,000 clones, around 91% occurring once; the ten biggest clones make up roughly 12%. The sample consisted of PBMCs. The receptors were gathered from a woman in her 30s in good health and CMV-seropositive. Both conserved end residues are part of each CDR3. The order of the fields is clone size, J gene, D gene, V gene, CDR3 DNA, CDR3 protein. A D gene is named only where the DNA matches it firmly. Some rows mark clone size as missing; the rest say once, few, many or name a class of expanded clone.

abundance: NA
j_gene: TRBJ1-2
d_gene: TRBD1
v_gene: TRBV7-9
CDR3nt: TGTGCCAGCAGCTTCGGACAGGGAAGCTATGGCTACACCTTC
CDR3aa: CASSFGQGSYGYTF

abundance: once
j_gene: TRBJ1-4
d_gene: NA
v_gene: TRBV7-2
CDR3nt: TGTGCCAGCAGCACCGGTAATGAAAAACTGTTTTTT
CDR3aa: CASSTGNEKLFF

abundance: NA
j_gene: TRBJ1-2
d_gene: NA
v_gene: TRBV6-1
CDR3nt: TGTGCCAGCAGTCCGGACAGACACTATGGCTACACCTTC
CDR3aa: CASSPDRHYGYTF

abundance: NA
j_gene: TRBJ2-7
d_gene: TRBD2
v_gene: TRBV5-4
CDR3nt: TGTGCCAGCAGCTCAACTAGCGGTCCGGTGGGGGAGCAGTACTTC
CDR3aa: CASSSTSGPVGEQYF

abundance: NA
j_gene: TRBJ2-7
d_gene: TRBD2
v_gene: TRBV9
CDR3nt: TGTGCCAGCAGCCCCCGACTAGCGGGAATAACGTACTTC
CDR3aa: CASSPRLAGITYF

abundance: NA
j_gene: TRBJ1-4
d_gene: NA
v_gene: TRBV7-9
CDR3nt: TGTGCCAGCAGCTTATTCCAGGGCGAGGAAAAACTGTTTTTT
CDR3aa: CASSLFQGEEKLFF

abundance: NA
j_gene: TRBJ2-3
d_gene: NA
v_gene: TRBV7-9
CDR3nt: TGTGCCAGCAGCTTGGAAGCGTCTAGCACAGATACGCAGTATTTT
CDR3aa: CASSLEASSTDTQYF

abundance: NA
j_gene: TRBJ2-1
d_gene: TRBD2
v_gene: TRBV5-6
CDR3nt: TGTGCCAGCAGCTTGGCTAGCGGAGGCTCCTACAATGAGCAGTTCTTC
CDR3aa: CASSLASGGSYNEQFF

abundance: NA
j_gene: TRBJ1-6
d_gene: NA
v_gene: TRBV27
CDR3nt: TGTGCCAGCAGCCTAGGGGGGGCTAGGTCCTATAATTCACCCCTCCACTTT
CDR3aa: CASSLGGARSYNSPLHF

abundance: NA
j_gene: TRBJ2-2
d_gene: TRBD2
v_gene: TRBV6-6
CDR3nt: TGTGCCAGCAGCCGTAGCGGGAGGGCACGAACCGGGGAGCTGTTTTTT
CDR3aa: CASSRSGRARTGELFF

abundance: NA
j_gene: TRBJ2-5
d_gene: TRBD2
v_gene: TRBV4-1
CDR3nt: TGCGCCAGCAGACGACTAGCGGGAGGGCACGAGACCCAGTACTTC
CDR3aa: CASRRLAGGHETQYF

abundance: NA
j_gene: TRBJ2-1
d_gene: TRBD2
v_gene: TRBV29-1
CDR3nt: TGCAGCATCGGGGGGGGAGCATACAATGAGCAGTTCTTC
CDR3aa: CSIGGGAYNEQFF

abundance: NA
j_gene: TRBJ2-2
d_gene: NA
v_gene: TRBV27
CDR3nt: TGTGCCAGCAGTTTGGGGAGGAGCGGGGAGCTGTTTTTT
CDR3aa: CASSLGRSGELFF

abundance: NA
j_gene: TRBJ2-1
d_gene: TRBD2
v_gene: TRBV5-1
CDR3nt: TGCGCCAGCAGCTTTCAAGCGGGAGGATACAATGAGCAGTTCTTC
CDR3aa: CASSFQAGGYNEQFF

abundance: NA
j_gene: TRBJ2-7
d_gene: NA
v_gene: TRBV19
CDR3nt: TGTGCCAGTAGCAAGGTGGAGGGATCCGAGCAGTACTTC
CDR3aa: CASSKVEGSEQYF

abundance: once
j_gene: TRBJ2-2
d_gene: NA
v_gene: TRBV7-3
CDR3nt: TGTGCCAGCAGCTTATTCCGGGAGACCGGGGAGCTGTTTTTT
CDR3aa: CASSLFRETGELFF

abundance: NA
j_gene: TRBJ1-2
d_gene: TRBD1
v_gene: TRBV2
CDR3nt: TGTGCCGGGGGACAGGGGGCATTACGGGGCTACACCTTC
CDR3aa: CAGGQGALRGYTF

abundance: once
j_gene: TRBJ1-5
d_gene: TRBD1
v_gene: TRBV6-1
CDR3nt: TGTGCCAGCAGTGACCTAAGAAGGGCCCGGACAGGGTCGCAGCCCCAGCATTTT
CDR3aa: CASSDLRRARTGSQPQHF

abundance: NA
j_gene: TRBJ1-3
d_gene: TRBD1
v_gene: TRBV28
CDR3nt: TGTGCCAGCAGTCCGATCGGGACAGGAAGCTTTGGGGGATATTTT
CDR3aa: CASSPIGTGSFGGYF

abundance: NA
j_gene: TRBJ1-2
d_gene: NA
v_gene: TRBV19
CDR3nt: TGTGCCAGTAGTGGCGCAGGGCCCAATGGCTACACCTTC
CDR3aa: CASSGAGPNGYTF

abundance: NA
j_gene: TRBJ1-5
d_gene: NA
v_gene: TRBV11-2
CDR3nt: TGTGCCAGCAGCTTAGAGGGACTGTGGCCCCAGCATTTT
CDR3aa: CASSLEGLWPQHF

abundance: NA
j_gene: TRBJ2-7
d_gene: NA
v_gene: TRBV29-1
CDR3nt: TGCAGCGTTGCGACAGCTCGATCCTACGAGCAGTACTTC
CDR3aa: CSVATARSYEQYF

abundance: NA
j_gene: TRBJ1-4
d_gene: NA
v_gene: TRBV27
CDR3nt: TGTGCCAGCAGTTTAGGGGGCAGATCAGATGAAAAACTGTTTTTT
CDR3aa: CASSLGGRSDEKLFF

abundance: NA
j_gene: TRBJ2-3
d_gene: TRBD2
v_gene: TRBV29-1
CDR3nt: TGCAGCGTTCTAGCGGCCCGAATTAACACAGATACGCAGTATTTT
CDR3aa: CSVLAARINTDTQYF

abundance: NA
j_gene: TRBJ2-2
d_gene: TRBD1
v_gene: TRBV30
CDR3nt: TGTGCCTCTAATTACAGGGGGCGCTGGGACACCGGGGAGCTGTTTTTT
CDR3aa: CASNYRGRWDTGELFF

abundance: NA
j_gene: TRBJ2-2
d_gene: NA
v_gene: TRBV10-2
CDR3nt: TGCGCCAGCAGTGGCACGGTGACCGGGGAGCTGTTTTTT
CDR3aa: CASSGTVTGELFF

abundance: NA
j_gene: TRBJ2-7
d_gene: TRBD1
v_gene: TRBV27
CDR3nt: TGTGCCAGCAGCCGGACAGGGGGCACCTACGAGCAGTACTTC
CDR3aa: CASSRTGGTYEQYF

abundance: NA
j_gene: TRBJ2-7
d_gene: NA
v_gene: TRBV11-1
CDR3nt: TGTGCCAGCAGCTTAAGGGCAGGGGGGCCCTACGAGCAGTACTTC
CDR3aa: CASSLRAGGPYEQYF

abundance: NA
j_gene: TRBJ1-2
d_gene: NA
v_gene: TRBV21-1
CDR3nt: TGTGCCAGCAGCCATGACTTATATGGCTACACCTTC
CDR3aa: CASSHDLYGYTF

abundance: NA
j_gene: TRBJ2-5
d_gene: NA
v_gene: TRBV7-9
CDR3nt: TGTGCCAGCAGCTTAGGTATCCAGGGTACGGGAGAGACCCAGTACTTC
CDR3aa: CASSLGIQGTGETQYF

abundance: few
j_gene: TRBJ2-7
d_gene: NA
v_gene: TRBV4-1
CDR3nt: TGCGCCAGCAGCCCTGAGGGCTCCTACGAGCAGTACTTC
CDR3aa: CASSPEGSYEQYF

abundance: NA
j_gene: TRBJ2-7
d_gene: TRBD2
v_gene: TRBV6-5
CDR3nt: TGTGCCAGCAGTTATTGGACTAGCGGTCCCTACGAGCAGTACTTC
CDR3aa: CASSYWTSGPYEQYF

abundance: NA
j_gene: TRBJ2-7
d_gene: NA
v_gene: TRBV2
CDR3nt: TGTGCCAGCAGTTGGGACTCCACCTACGAGCAGTACTTC
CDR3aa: CASSWDSTYEQYF

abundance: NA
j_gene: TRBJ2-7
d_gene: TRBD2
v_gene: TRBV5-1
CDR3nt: TGCGCCAGCAGCCCCGGGGGGGGGACTGTCTACGAGCAGTACTTC
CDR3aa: CASSPGGGTVYEQYF

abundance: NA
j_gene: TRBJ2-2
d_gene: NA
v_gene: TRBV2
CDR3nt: TGTGCCAGCAGTGAAATCAGGGTAGGGACCGGGGAGCTGTTTTTT
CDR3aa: CASSEIRVGTGELFF

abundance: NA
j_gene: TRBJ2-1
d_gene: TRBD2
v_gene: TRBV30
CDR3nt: TGTGCCTGGAGTGGGGGACTACTAGGCAATGAGCAGTTCTTC
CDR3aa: CAWSGGLLGNEQFF

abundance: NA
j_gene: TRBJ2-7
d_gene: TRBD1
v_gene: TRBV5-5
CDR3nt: TGTGCCAGCAGCGCGGGACAGGGTAGCGCCTACGAGCAGTACTTC
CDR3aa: CASSAGQGSAYEQYF

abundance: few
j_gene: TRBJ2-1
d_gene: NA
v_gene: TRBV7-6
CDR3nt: TGTGCCAGCAGCTTAGCCATTAGGGGCGGTGAGCAGTTCTTC
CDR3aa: CASSLAIRGGEQFF

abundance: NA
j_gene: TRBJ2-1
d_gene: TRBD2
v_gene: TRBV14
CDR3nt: TGTGCCAGCAGCCAAGTAGCGGGAGGGGTAAATGAGCAGTTCTTC
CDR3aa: CASSQVAGGVNEQFF

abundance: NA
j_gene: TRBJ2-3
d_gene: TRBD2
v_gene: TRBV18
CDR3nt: TGTGCCAGCTCAGACCGGACTAGCTGGAGGGGCACAGATACGCAGTATTTT
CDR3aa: CASSDRTSWRGTDTQYF

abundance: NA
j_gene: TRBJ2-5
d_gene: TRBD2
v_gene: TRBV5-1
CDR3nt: TGCGCCAGCAGCTTGGTGGGCGCGGGGGCCCAGTACTTC
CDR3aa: CASSLVGAGAQYF

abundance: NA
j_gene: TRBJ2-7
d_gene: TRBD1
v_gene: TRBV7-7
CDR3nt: TGTGCCAGCAGCTTTCGACAGGGATACGAGCAGTACTTC
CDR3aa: CASSFRQGYEQYF